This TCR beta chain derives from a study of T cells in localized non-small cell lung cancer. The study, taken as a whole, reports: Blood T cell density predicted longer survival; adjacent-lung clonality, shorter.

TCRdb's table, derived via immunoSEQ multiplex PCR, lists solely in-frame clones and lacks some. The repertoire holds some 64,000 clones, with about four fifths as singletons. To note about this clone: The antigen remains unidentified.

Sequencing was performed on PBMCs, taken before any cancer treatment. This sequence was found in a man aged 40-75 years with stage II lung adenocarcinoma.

This CDR3 reads CASSRDSRGSSEQYF. The CDR3 DNA reads as TGTGCCAGCAGCCGAGACAGCAGGGGTAGCAGCGAGCAGTACTTC. The rearrangement links TRBV5-6 to TRBJ2-7, with D possibly being TRBD1 (6 bases). The CDR3 is 15 amino acids. V was trimmed by 4 bases and J by 6 bases, leaving 20 bases between them. CDR1 is SGHDT, CDR2 YYEEEE, per germline.